One T cell receptor beta chain is described in this entry. This specimen comes from a study of T cells in Graves' hyperthyroidism and ophthalmopathy. RNA transcripts provided the source from which TCR beta CDR3 regions were amplified. With the HTBI primer set, the TCR CDR3 went through a first round of RT-PCR. One entry per CDR3 protein results from TCRdb running MiXCR on the multiplex PCR reads. The sample has roughly 640,000 distinct CDR3 sequences, around 16% seen once; the top ten hold 2.5% to 4%. The CDR3 sequence is 13 residues long. V was trimmed by 10 bases and J by 6 bases, leaving 16 bases between them. CDR1 and CDR2 (germline): LNHDA, SQIVND (reference sequence).

The specimen sequenced was blood. The sequence came from a woman between 40 and 55 years old with Graves' ophthalmopathy. The chain recombines TRBV19 with TRBJ2-1, with TRBD1 as a possible D gene (5 bases). The CDR3 nucleotides are TGTGCCACCAGAAGGGGCCGCTTCAATGAGCAGTTCTTC. Its translation is CATRRGRFNEQFF.